The clone carrying this TCR beta chain has at least ten counts. The sample is drawn from a study of CD8 T cells in ankylosing spondylitis. TCRdb re-called the 5' RACE reads with MiXCR, one entry per CDR3 protein. The table records approximately 240,000 distinct CDR3 sequences, about 24% of them present only once. V was clipped by 6 bases and J by 5 bases, with 10 bases between them. This CDR3 contains 12 residues. Germline V gives CDR1 MNHEY, CDR2 SVGAGI. Input material: blood, either unsorted or a sorted T cell fraction (not recorded which). This chain joins TRBV6-5 and TRBJ2-5, with unresolved D. The receptor's source is a male donor with ankylosing spondylitis or in good health (not recorded which). Here the CDR3 reads CASSRSRETQYF. In DNA, the CDR3 is TGTGCCAGCAGCCGTAGTCGGGAGACCCAGTACTTC.